The rows below give T cell receptor beta chains drawn from one sample of a study of identical twins. TCRdb reprocessed the 5' RACE reads via MiXCR and lists one record per CDR3 protein. The sample has fewer than 900,000 distinct CDR3 sequences; roughly 18% are singletons. These same data were also listed under a study on T cells expressing NK-cell markers.

What was sequenced was PBMCs. Receptor source: a young woman in good health. The CDR3 runs from the conserved cysteine through the conserved F or W. Each record gives: D gene, V gene, clone size, J gene, CDR3 protein, CDR3 DNA. D genes are given only for firm matches. Size values are once, few and many counts, or a class for expanded clones, and some rows have none.

NA,TRBV20-1,NA,TRBJ2-7,CSARAGAGGANEQYF,TGCAGTGCTAGAGCAGGGGCCGGGGGAGCCAACGAGCAGTACTTC
TRBD1,TRBV7-9,few,TRBJ2-3,CASTGTGDTDTQYF,TGTGCCAGCACCGGGACAGGTGACACAGATACGCAGTATTTT
NA,TRBV20-1,NA,TRBJ1-1,CSARGPRGAFF,TGCAGTGCCCGAGGACCCCGGGGGGCTTTCTTT
NA,TRBV4-3,NA,TRBJ2-1,CASSHTIGEQFF,TGCGCCAGCAGCCACACCATAGGGGAGCAGTTCTTC
NA,TRBV24-1,few,TRBJ2-1,CATSDYYLNEQFF,TGTGCCACCAGTGATTACTACCTCAATGAGCAGTTCTTC
NA,TRBV3-1,NA,TRBJ1-6,CASSQAGPESPLHF,TGTGCCAGCAGCCAAGCCGGCCCGGAGTCACCCCTCCACTTT
TRBD2,TRBV6-2/TRBV6-3,once,TRBJ2-7,CASSYFTGRGTSTEQYF,TGTGCCAGCAGTTACTTTACAGGCCGAGGGACTAGCACCGAGCAGTACTTC
TRBD2,TRBV3-1,NA,TRBJ2-1,CASSQDYSGGGEQFF,TGTGCCAGCAGCCAAGATTACAGCGGGGGAGGTGAGCAGTTCTTC
NA,TRBV6-2/TRBV6-3,few,TRBJ2-1,CASSYKTDNEQFF,TGTGCCAGCAGTTACAAGACTGACAATGAGCAGTTCTTC
NA,TRBV6-2/TRBV6-3,NA,TRBJ2-1,CASIGYSYNEQFF,TGTGCCAGCATCGGTTACTCCTACAATGAGCAGTTCTTC
TRBD2,TRBV7-2,NA,TRBJ2-3,CASSPSLAGGRDTQYF,TGTGCCAGCAGCCCTAGTTTAGCGGGAGGGCGCGATACGCAGTATTTT
NA,TRBV12-3/TRBV12-4,NA,TRBJ1-2,CASSFHPAVYGYTF,TGTGCCAGCAGTTTTCACCCAGCCGTCTATGGCTACACCTTC
NA,TRBV12-3/TRBV12-4,NA,TRBJ1-2,CASTPGLTVGYTF,TGTGCCAGCACTCCTGGACTGACAGTCGGCTACACCTTC
NA,TRBV6-5,NA,TRBJ1-6,CASSYTRPARNSPLHF,TGTGCCAGCAGTTACACCAGACCCGCACGGAATTCACCCCTCCACTTT
NA,TRBV12-3/TRBV12-4,few,TRBJ1-2,CASSWEGGYTF,TGTGCCAGCAGTTGGGAGGGAGGCTACACCTTC
NA,TRBV7-2,NA,TRBJ2-3,CASSPIRTTDTQYF,TGTGCCAGCAGCCCAATAAGGACCACAGATACGCAGTATTTT
NA,TRBV5-5,few,TRBJ1-6,CASSLTDNSPLHF,TGTGCCAGCAGCTTGACAGACAATTCACCCCTCCACTTT
TRBD1,TRBV3-1,NA,TRBJ1-6,CASSLLQGAPLHF,TGTGCCAGCAGCCTACTACAGGGGGCACCCCTCCACTTT
NA,TRBV25-1,few,TRBJ2-3,CASSEEIGRATDTQYF,TGTGCCAGCAGTGAAGAAATTGGCAGGGCGACAGATACGCAGTATTTT
NA,TRBV5-1,NA,TRBJ2-1,CASSLESPLHNEQFF,TGCGCCAGCAGCTTGGAGTCTCCCCTCCACAATGAGCAGTTCTTC
TRBD2,TRBV20-1,NA,TRBJ2-1,CSARSSGGANYNEQFF,TGCAGTGCTAGATCTAGCGGGGGGGCGAACTACAATGAGCAGTTCTTC
NA,TRBV12-3/TRBV12-4,many,TRBJ2-4,CASSPLAKNIQYF,TGTGCCAGTAGTCCCCTAGCCAAAAACATTCAGTACTTC
NA,TRBV5-1,NA,TRBJ2-7,CASSLRATGSYEQYF,TGCGCCAGCAGCTTGCGGGCCACGGGCTCCTACGAGCAGTACTTC
TRBD1,TRBV5-1,few,TRBJ2-3,CASSAGQGNTDTQYF,TGCGCCAGCAGCGCGGGACAGGGGAACACAGATACGCAGTATTTT
NA,TRBV24-1,NA,TRBJ2-1,CATSGTSVNEQFF,TGTGCCACCAGTGGTACTAGTGTCAATGAGCAGTTCTTC
TRBD1,TRBV12-3/TRBV12-4,NA,TRBJ1-4,CASSLGFGTGTNEKLFF,TGTGCCAGCAGCTTAGGGTTCGGGACAGGGACAAATGAAAAACTGTTTTTT
NA,TRBV7-9,few,TRBJ1-2,CASSSQTVGYTF,TGTGCCAGCAGCTCTCAGACAGTTGGCTACACCTTC
NA,TRBV5-1,few,TRBJ1-2,CASSLYKLGYTF,TGCGCCAGCAGCTTATATAAGCTCGGCTACACCTTC
TRBD1,TRBV13,few,TRBJ2-7,CASRGQGSPYEQYF,TGTGCCAGCAGGGGACAGGGGTCCCCCTACGAGCAGTACTTC
NA,TRBV3-1,NA,TRBJ2-7,CASSPLNGGSYEQYF,TGTGCCAGCAGCCCACTGAACGGGGGCTCCTACGAGCAGTACTTC
NA,TRBV18,few,TRBJ2-5,CASSPGLGYQETQYF,TGTGCCAGCTCACCGGGTCTGGGGTACCAAGAGACCCAGTACTTC
NA,TRBV3-1,NA,TRBJ2-7,CASSQEGYKQYF,TGTGCCAGCAGCCAAGAGGGGTACAAGCAGTACTTC
NA,TRBV29-1,few,TRBJ2-5,CSVVGRGETQYF,TGCAGCGTTGTGGGGCGCGGAGAGACCCAGTACTTC
NA,TRBV7-2,few,TRBJ2-5,CASSLSARQETQYF,TGTGCCAGCAGCTTATCGGCAAGACAAGAGACCCAGTACTTC
NA,TRBV29-1,few,TRBJ2-1,CSAQGQGPYNEQFF,TGCAGCGCCCAGGGGCAGGGACCCTACAATGAGCAGTTCTTC
NA,TRBV10-3,few,TRBJ2-2,CAISPLAPNTGELFF,TGTGCCATCAGTCCTCTAGCGCCGAACACCGGGGAGCTGTTTTTT
NA,TRBV6-1,NA,TRBJ2-7,CASSEGSAVYEQYF,TGTGCCAGCAGTGAAGGGTCGGCGGTATACGAGCAGTACTTC